This T cell receptor (beta chain) was observed in a study of blood T cell repertoires in COVID-19. Method: immunoSEQ multiplex PCR; TCRdb's copy keeps in-frame clones and lacks some. The sample yields tens of thousands of clones, 80% to 85% seen once. Germline CDR1 and CDR2: LNHDA and SQIVND (reference sequence). The CDR3 runs to 14 residues. Trimming removed 5 bases at V and 5 bases at J, with 13 bases between. Sample: peripheral blood. The source of this sequence is a human donor with acute or convalescent COVID-19. The donor label of this sample is uncertain. V is TRBV19 and J is TRBJ1-5; D may be TRBD1 (6 bases). CDR3 nucleotide sequence: TGTGCCAGTAGTGGTACAGGGTCTGATCAGCCCCAGCATTTT. The encoded protein is CASSGTGSDQPQHF.